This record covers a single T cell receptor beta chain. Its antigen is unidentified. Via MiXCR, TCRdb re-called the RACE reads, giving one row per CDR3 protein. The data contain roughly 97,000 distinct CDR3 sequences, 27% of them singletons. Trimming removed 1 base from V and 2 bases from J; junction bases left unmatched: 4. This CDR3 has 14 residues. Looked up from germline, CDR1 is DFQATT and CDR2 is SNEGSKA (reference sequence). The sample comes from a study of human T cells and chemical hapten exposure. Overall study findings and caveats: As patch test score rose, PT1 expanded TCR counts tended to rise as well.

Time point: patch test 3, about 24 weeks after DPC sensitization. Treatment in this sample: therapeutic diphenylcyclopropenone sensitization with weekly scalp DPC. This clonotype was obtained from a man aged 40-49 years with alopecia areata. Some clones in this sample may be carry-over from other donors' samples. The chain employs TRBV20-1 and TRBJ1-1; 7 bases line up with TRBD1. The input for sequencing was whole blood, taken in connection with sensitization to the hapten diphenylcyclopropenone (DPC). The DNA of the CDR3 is TGCAGTGCTAGAGTACAGGGGCTTAACACTGAAGCTTTCTTT. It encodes CSARVQGLNTEAFF.